These 27 T cell receptor beta chains were all obtained from the same sample, sequenced in a study of neurological immune-mediated disorders. TCRdb re-derived calls from the 5' RACE reads in MiXCR, one entry per CDR3 protein. This sample carries tens of thousands of distinct CDR3 sequences, roughly 4.5% of them seen once, and the ten largest clones take 2.2%. Source material: PBMCs. These receptors all stem from a woman between 65 and 79 years old with multiple sclerosis.

As to this clonotype: This could be a read error, since a much larger clone is one nucleotide away. The chain combines TRBV20-1 with TRBJ2-2; 11 positions match TRBD2. This CDR3 comprises 15 residues. Germline lookup yields CDR1 DFQATT and CDR2 SNEGSKA (reference sequence). Trimming removed 4 bases from V and 5 bases from J; junction bases left unmatched: 6. The CDR3 is CSATNSGRETGELFF. In DNA, the CDR3 is TGCAGTGCTACGAATAGCGGGAGGGAGACCGGGGAGCTGTTTTTT.

This clonotype was seen at least ten times. The chain joins TRBV7-9 to TRBJ2-2; 8 bases align to TRBD1. The CDR3 loop spans 17 amino acids. V gave up 4 bases and J gave up 0 bases; unmatched junction bases: 7. The germline gives CDR1 SEHNR, CDR2 FQNEAQ (reference sequence). CDR3 protein: CASSSTRTGTNTGELFF. Here the CDR3 DNA reads TGTGCCAGCAGCTCAACCCGGACAGGGACGAACACCGGGGAGCTGTTTTTT.

This clonotype was counted between two and nine times. V usage is TRBV5-5 and J usage is TRBJ1-5; D possibly corresponds to TRBD1 (6 bases). The germline V gene encodes CDR1 SGHKS and CDR2 YYEKEE (reference sequence). The CDR3 consists of 16 residues. Trimming shortened V by 0 bases and J by 3 bases, and 13 bases separated the two germline ends. CDR3 sequence (DNA): TGTGCCAGCAGCTTGGCCTCTGACAGGAACAATCAGCCCCAGCATTTT. It encodes CASSLASDRNNQPQHF.

V usage is TRBV7-2 and J usage is TRBJ1-1, with D perhaps matching TRBD1 (5 bases). Germline V lookup: CDR1 SGHTA, CDR2 FQGNSA. The length of the CDR3 is 13 residues. Trimming stripped 6 bases from V and 10 bases from J, with 18 bases between. Written as DNA, the CDR3 is TGTGCCAGCAGGTTCAGGGATGGGGTCGGAGCTTTCTTT. Translation: CASRFRDGVGAFF.

This clonotype appeared a few times. Written as DNA, the CDR3 is TGTGCCAGCAGTTACACCTCGGGCAATGAGCAGTTCTTC. It specifies CASSYTSGNEQFF. The chain carries TRBV6-5 and TRBJ2-1; no clear D. The CDR3 has 13 residues. V lost 2 bases and J lost 6, with 8 bases in between. Germline CDR1 MNHEY, CDR2 SVGAGI.

Concerning this clonotype itself: The conserved closing phenylalanine or tryptophan is absent in this CDR3, likely reflecting a read error. The chain recombines TRBV6-5 with TRBJ1-6; 10 nucleotides match TRBD1. CDR3 size: 15 residues. Germline CDR1 reads MNHEY; CDR2 reads SVGAGI. The junction had 4 bases not matched to a gene; V was cut back by 6 bases and J by 5 bases. The CDR3 sequence is CASSRGTGDNSPLHN. The DNA of the CDR3 is TGTGCCAGCAGCCGCGGGACAGGGGATAATTCACCCCTCCACAAT.

There are many counts of this clonotype. The J gene is TRBJ2-7, the V gene TRBV5-1, with D unclear. V was shortened by 0 bases and J by 3 bases, with 7 bases between the two germline ends. Germline values: CDR1 SGHRS, CDR2 YFSETQ. The CDR3 has 13 residues. CDR3 loop: CASSLGPDYEQYF. In DNA, the CDR3 is TGCGCCAGCAGCTTGGGGCCAGACTACGAGCAGTACTTC.

The sample holds many counts of this clonotype. The J gene is TRBJ1-5, the V gene TRBV6-1; possibly TRBD1 for D (6 bases). CDR3 length equals 14 residues. Trimming stripped 7 bases from V and 2 bases from J, with 12 bases between. The germline V gene encodes CDR1 MNHNS and CDR2 SASEGT. The CDR3 loop is CASTGGRGNQPQHF. The CDR3 nucleotides read TGTGCCAGCACCGGGGGCCGCGGCAATCAGCCCCAGCATTTT.

This chain joins TRBV20-1 and TRBJ2-1, with TRBD2 matching 7 bases. The CDR3 is 15 amino acids. Germline values: CDR1 DFQATT, CDR2 SNEGSKA (reference sequence). V was clipped by 2 bases and J by 6 bases; unmatched bases: 10. The CDR3 here is CSARYLGLVLNEQFF. The CDR3 bases are TGCAGTGCTAGATACCTCGGACTAGTCCTCAATGAGCAGTTCTTC.

At least ten counts were recorded for this clonotype. This chain links TRBV6-5 with TRBJ1-1; 10 bases agree with TRBD1. V trimming: 5 bases; J trimming: 3 bases; junction bases outside the gene matches: 6. Germline V CDR1 and CDR2: MNHEY, SVGAGI. The CDR3 sequence is 15 residues long. The CDR3 nucleotides are TGTGCCAGCAGTCTCGAGACAGGGGGCTACACTGAAGCTTTCTTT. It translates to CASSLETGGYTEAFF.

This sequence joins TRBV20-1 and TRBJ1-5; TRBD1 is a possible D gene (6 bases). V gave up 2 bases and J gave up 3 bases, with 8 bases separating them. Germline-derived CDR1 and CDR2 are DFQATT and SNEGSKA (reference sequence). This CDR3 spans 13 amino acids. DNA for the CDR3: TGCAGTGCTAGATGGGACATCAATCAGCCCCAGCATTTT. Translation gives CSARWDINQPQHF.

This clonotype showed up many times. This rearrangement joins TRBV3-1 to TRBJ2-5; tentatively, D is TRBD1 (6 bases). The germline V gene encodes CDR1 LGHDT and CDR2 YNNKEL (reference sequence). The CDR3 consists of 12 residues. V was pared by 3 bases and J by 4 bases, with 6 bases between. The CDR3 DNA is TGTGCCAGCAGCCAGGGGGCAGAGACCCAGTACTTC. Its translation is CASSQGAETQYF.

This clonotype occurred a few times. The V and J genes are TRBV19 and TRBJ1-2, with D hard to call. CDR1 LNHDA and CDR2 SQIVND come from the germline V gene (reference sequence). Deletions cut 10 bases from V and 2 bases from J, with 11 bases between. The CDR3 has 12 amino acids. The CDR3 coding sequence is TGTGCCACTCGGGGTTTAAACTATGGCTACACCTTC. This encodes CATRGLNYGYTF. The variable domain in full, completed from reference TRBV19 and TRBJ1-2, reads DGGITQSPKYLFRKEGQNVTLSCEQNLNHDAMYWYRQDPGQGLRLIYYSQIVNDFQKGDIAEGYSVSREKKESFPLTVTSAQKNPTAFYLCATRGLNYGYTFGSGTRLTVV.

This clonotype was picked up many times. The chain couples TRBV5-6 to TRBJ2-3; possible D gene TRBD2, 6 bases. Germline values: CDR1 SGHDT, CDR2 YYEEEE. The CDR3 covers 14 residues. Trimming shortened V by 5 bases and J by 9 bases, and 19 bases separated the two germline ends. The CDR3 bases are TGTGCCAGCAGACACCCGGACTACCCAGGGACGCAGTATTTT. Its protein product is CASRHPDYPGTQYF.

The sample holds a few counts of this clonotype. The genes are TRBV11-2 and TRBJ2-5; 12 bases align to TRBD2. This CDR3 is built from 15 residues. The ends lost 1 base at V and 4 bases at J; junction bases unmatched: 1. The germline V gene has CDR1 SGHAT and CDR2 FQNNGV. CDR3 loop: CASSLVTSGRETQYF. The CDR3 region has the DNA TGTGCCAGCAGCTTAGTGACTAGCGGGAGAGAGACCCAGTACTTC.

There are many counts of this clonotype. J is TRBJ2-2 and V is TRBV5-6, with D perhaps TRBD2 (6 bases). The CDR3 consists of 16 residues. The germline gives CDR1 SGHDT, CDR2 YYEEEE. With 4 bases removed from V and 4 bases from J, the gap between germline ends came to 17 bases. DNA for the CDR3: TGTGCCAGCAGCATCCGGGACTCTCGAGTCACCGGGGAGCTGTTTTTT. Translating it yields CASSIRDSRVTGELFF.

At least ten counts were recorded for this clonotype. The rearrangement uses TRBV7-8 and TRBJ1-1, with D unresolved. The V gene lost 2 bases and the J gene lost 5 bases, with 12 bases spanning the gap. This CDR3 is 14 amino acids long. CDR1 SGHVS and CDR2 FQNEAQ come from the germline V gene. CDR3 coding DNA: TGTGCCAGCAGCTTAAGTCGGGGTTGGACTGAAGCTTTCTTT. As protein: CASSLSRGWTEAFF.

Of note for this clonotype: A much larger clonotype is one base distant, so this may be a read error. For the CDR3, the DNA is TGCGCCAGCAGCTTCACGGAGATCCAGTACTTC. This encodes CASSFTEIQYF. The J gene is TRBJ2-5, the V gene TRBV5-1, with D hard to call. The CDR3 spans 11 residues. The V gene's germline CDR1 is SGHRS and CDR2 YFSETQ.

This clonotype has at least ten counts. The chain has TRBV4-1 and TRBJ1-4; TRBD1 matches 7 bases. With V trimmed by 4 bases and J by 4 bases, 3 bases remained unmatched. Germline loops: CDR1 MGHRA, CDR2 YSYEKL. The CDR3 is 14 residues long. CDR3 loop: CASSLGQYNEKLFF. CDR3 bases: TGCGCCAGCAGCCTGGGACAGTATAATGAAAAACTGTTTTTT.

This clonotype was seen ten or more times. The V gene is TRBV4-2, the J gene TRBJ1-2; D may be TRBD1 (5 bases). The CDR3 runs to 16 residues. Per germline, CDR1 LGHNA and CDR2 YNFKEQ. Trimming removed 3 bases at V and 3 bases at J, with 17 bases between. CDR3 residues: CASSHFKGGVDYGYTF. In DNA, the CDR3 is TGTGCCAGCAGCCATTTCAAGGGAGGGGTCGACTATGGCTACACCTTC.

At least ten counts were recorded for this clonotype. J is TRBJ1-5 and V is TRBV7-2, with 7 bases lining up with TRBD1. V gave up 6 bases and J gave up 4 bases; unmatched junction bases: 3. CDR1 is SGHTA and CDR2 is FQGNSA in the germline V gene. This CDR3 is 13 amino acids long. The CDR3 reads CASSSRGNQPQHF. The CDR3 DNA sequence: TGTGCCAGCAGTTCCAGGGGGAATCAGCCCCAGCATTTT.

In this sample, this clonotype turned up many times. This chain uses TRBV4-3 with TRBJ2-2, with 10 bases identical to TRBD2. This CDR3 contains 18 residues. CDR1 and CDR2 (germline): LGHNA, YSLEER. V lost 0 bases and J lost 4; bases outside the gene matches: 8. CDR3 bases: TGCGCCAGCAGCCAAGATGGGGTAGCGGGAGGCCCCACCGGGGAGCTGTTTTTT. It encodes CASSQDGVAGGPTGELFF.

In this sample, this clonotype turned up many times. The chain combines TRBV5-1 with TRBJ2-1, with TRBD2 matching over 12 bases. Germline CDR1 and CDR2: SGHRS and YFSETQ. V trimming: 4 bases; J trimming: 3 bases; junction bases outside the gene matches: 5. The CDR3 runs to 16 residues. CDR3 region: CASSTGTSGLYNEQFF. CDR3 nucleotide sequence: TGCGCCAGCAGCACCGGGACTAGCGGGCTCTACAATGAGCAGTTCTTC.

This clonotype was seen repeatedly, ten times or more. The chain couples TRBV10-3 to TRBJ1-2; D unclear. Trimming left V 10 bases short and J 7 bases short, with 22 bases between. Germline V lookup: CDR1 ENHRY, CDR2 SYGVKD. The CDR3 spans 14 residues. The CDR3 bases are TGTGCCACCGGGAGCAAGTCCCAGCCGTCTGGCTACACCTTC. The encoded protein is CATGSKSQPSGYTF.

This clonotype was seen many times. This chain links TRBV6-5 with TRBJ2-2, with D perhaps TRBD2 (6 bases). V lost 2 bases to trimming and J lost 3 bases, with 10 bases between them. The CDR3 spans 15 residues. The germline V gene has CDR1 MNHEY and CDR2 SVGAGI. The CDR3 DNA reads TGTGCCAGCAGTTACGGGGGACTGTACACCGGGGAGCTGTTTTTT. It specifies CASSYGGLYTGELFF.

This clonotype was seen repeatedly, ten times or more. The gene calls are TRBV3-1 and TRBJ2-1, with D uncertain. CDR3 length equals 15 residues. Germline loops: CDR1 LGHDT, CDR2 YNNKEL (reference sequence). The germline V and J ends were trimmed by 0 bases and 9 bases, with 15 bases remaining between them. DNA of the CDR3: TGTGCCAGCAGCCAAGATGTCGATGGGTTGGGTGAGCAGTTCTTC. Translation: CASSQDVDGLGEQFF.

This clonotype was picked up many times. CDR3 nucleotide sequence: TGTGCCAGCAGCGTAGGGACGTCGGGACAGGGGCCGGGTGGCGGGAGGATTTACAATGAGCAGTTCTTC. Translated, it gives CASSVGTSGQGPGGGRIYNEQFF. The V call is TRBV9, the J call TRBJ2-1; TRBD1 matches at 10 bases. Trimming cost V 0 bases and J 4 bases; bases outside gene matches: 25. CDR3 length: 23 residues. Looked up from germline, CDR1 is SGDLS and CDR2 is YYNGEE.